This T cell receptor beta chain was retrieved from a study of T cell responses to AZD1222 COVID-19 vaccine. Findings and limits, study-wide: Recipients of two AZD1222 doses showed rising Spike-specific TCR breadth and depth. After the peak T cell response, and only then, were repertoires sampled.

Libraries were prepared by immunoSEQ multiplex PCR; TCRdb keeps only in-frame clonotypes and omits some of them. In the table there are under 150,000 clones, over 75% of which are singletons. In this sample, this clone turned up once. As yet, its antigen is unknown. The germline CDR1 and CDR2 sequences are SGHRS and YFSETQ. V trimming: 0 bases; J trimming: 0 bases; junction bases outside the gene matches: 5. The CDR3 consists of 16 residues. This chain uses TRBV5-1 with TRBJ2-7; 8 nucleotides align to TRBD1. Sequencing used peripheral blood, obtained on day 0 of AZD1222 vaccination. This TCR was sampled from an adult in good health. CDR3 residues: CASSLGTGQVSYEQYF. The CDR3 DNA reads TGCGCCAGCAGCTTGGGGACGGGACAGGTCTCCTACGAGCAGTACTTC.